This TCR beta chain was profiled in a study of T cell repertoires in cytomegalovirus infection. Across the whole study: Public TCR beta signatures provided an indication of both CMV infection and a matching HLA type. General study findings and limits: In two of eight donors, the top clonotype was HLA-C-restricted CMV-specific. Cumulative frequency of public TCR beta families picked out carriers of CMV plus the relevant HLA.

Germline assignment: CDR1 DFQATT and CDR2 SNEGSKA (reference sequence). V lost 5 bases to trimming and J lost 2 bases; unmatched junction nucleotides: 7. This CDR3 spans 14 amino acids. Notes on this clonotype: The target antigen is unknown.

One entry per CDR3 protein results from TCRdb running MiXCR on the reads. The sample has 350,000 to 450,000 distinct CDR3 sequences; approximately 18% are singletons. This clonotype was obtained from a human donor in good health (CMV status not recorded). Some clones in this sample may be carry-over from other donors' samples. This chain joins TRBV20-1 and TRBJ2-3; 7 bases line up with TRBD2. Specimen: PBMCs. The CDR3 DNA sequence: TGCAGTGCTTCGGGACTACGGGTCACAGATACGCAGTATTTT. Protein product: CSASGLRVTDTQYF.